One sample yielded the 17 T cell receptor beta chains listed below, sequenced in a study of breast tumors, draining lymph nodes, adjacent tissues. TCRdb reprocessed the multiplex PCR reads with MiXCR, giving one entry per CDR3 protein. Among 270,000 or so distinct CDR3 sequences listed, 30% to 35% were seen once. Axillary draining lymph nodes of breast cancer patients supplied the node samples. Sample: axillary lymph node tissue. The receptors here all came from a female donor with breast cancer. Some clones in this sample may be carry-over from other donors' samples.

This clonotype has a count of ten or more. The genes are TRBV11-3 and TRBJ2-2; no definite D call. The length of the CDR3 is 13 residues. With 6 bases removed from V and 1 base from J, the gap between germline ends came to 6 bases. Germline loops: CDR1 SGHNT, CDR2 YENEEA. This CDR3 is CASRFRNTGELFF. CDR3 in DNA: TGTGCCAGCAGATTCAGGAACACCGGGGAGCTGTTTTTT. Based on the CDR3 plus reference TRBV11-3 and TRBJ2-2, the full variable domain is EAGVVQSPRYKIIEKKQPVAFWCNPISGHNTLYWYLQNLGQGPELLIRYENEEAVDDSQLPKDRFSAERLKGVDSTLKIQPAELGDSAVYLCASRFRNTGELFFGEGSRLTVL.

To note about this clonotype: This may be a read error, as it is one base from a much larger clone. The chain uses TRBV28 and TRBJ2-6; a weak D match, TRBD1 (5 bases). This CDR3 region has 13 residues. The germline V gene has CDR1 MDHEN and CDR2 SYDVKM. The chain's CDR3 is CASRKSGASVLTF. The DNA of the CDR3 is TGTGCCAGCAGAAAGTCTGGGGCCAGCGTCCTGACTTTC.

A few counts support this clonotype. This rearrangement joins TRBV5-6 to TRBJ2-1; the D call may be TRBD1 or TRBD2 (5 bases each). Germline V gives CDR1 SGHDT, CDR2 YYEEEE. V lost 1 base and J lost 5, with 19 bases in between. The CDR3 totals 17 residues. The CDR3 DNA is TGTGCCAGCAGCTTGTATAGGGGACGCAGGGTGGACAATGAGCAGTTCTTC. It codes for CASSLYRGRRVDNEQFF.

This clonotype has ten or more counts. This sequence joins TRBV14 and TRBJ1-2; no clear D. The CDR3 loop spans 14 amino acids. The germline gives CDR1 SGHDN, CDR2 FVKESK. The germline V and J ends were trimmed by 0 bases and 6 bases, with 11 bases remaining between them. This CDR3 reads CASSQEWGLHGYTF. CDR3 coding DNA: TGTGCCAGCAGCCAAGAATGGGGTCTCCATGGCTACACCTTC.

The sample holds a few counts of this clonotype. Mismatch with germline at one junction end may stem from a read error. V usage is TRBV5-8 and J usage is TRBJ2-7; TRBD2 matches at 15 bases. Germline lookup yields CDR1 SGHTS and CDR2 YDEGEE. The CDR3 is 18 residues long. The CDR3 coding sequence is TGTGCCAGCAGCTTGCTCCCTGGACTAGCGGGAGGGCCCTCCGAGCAGTGCTTC. This translates into CASSLLPGLAGGPSEQCF.

A remark on this clonotype: Being one base from a much bigger clone, this may be a read error. The CDR3 does not close with the conserved phenylalanine or tryptophan, likely indicating a read error. V is TRBV5-4 and J is TRBJ2-3, with D hard to call. Germline V gene data show CDR1 as SGHNT and CDR2 as YYREEE (reference sequence). V was shortened by 2 bases and J by 6 bases, with 10 bases between the two germline ends. The CDR3 is 13 amino acids. CDR3 DNA sequence: TGTGCCAGCAGCTTTACCATAGGGGATACGCAGTATTCT. It translates to CASSFTIGDTQYS.

This clonotype was seen at least ten times. This chain uses TRBV5-5 with TRBJ1-6; D gene ambiguous. The CDR3 extends over 14 amino acids. From germline, CDR1 is SGHKS and CDR2 YYEKEE (reference sequence). The ends were cut back, 5 bases at V and 3 bases at J, with 9 bases in the middle. The CDR3 DNA is TGTGCCAGCAGAGGAGGGATCTATAATTCACCCCTCCACTTT. Translating it yields CASRGGIYNSPLHF.

Many counts were recorded for this clonotype. The rearrangement joins TRBV2 to TRBJ1-4; possible D gene TRBD1, 5 bases. V shed 4 bases and J shed 4 bases, with 13 bases lying between them. The CDR3 is 15 amino acids. Germline V gene sequence: CDR1 SNHLY, CDR2 FYNNEI. CDR3 amino acids: CASSARQLRNEKLFF. CDR3 coding DNA: TGTGCCAGCAGTGCCCGACAGCTCCGTAATGAAAAACTGTTTTTT.

This clonotype was seen many times. The chain combines TRBV25-1 with TRBJ2-7; possible D gene TRBD1, 5 bases. Germline lookup yields CDR1 MGHDK and CDR2 SYGVNS. This CDR3 has 12 residues. Trimming pared 4 bases from V and 7 bases from J, leaving 11 bases between. CDR3 in amino acids: CASSVSGHEQYF. DNA of the CDR3: TGTGCCAGCAGTGTTTCAGGGCATGAGCAGTACTTC.

This clonotype was detected many times. This rearrangement joins TRBV4-2 to TRBJ1-4; D ambiguous. The CDR3 has 14 amino acids. CDR1 is LGHNA, CDR2 YNFKEQ, per germline. Between the trimmed V and J ends, which lost 0 bases and 4 bases, there was a span of 6 bases. The CDR3 sequence is CASSQDRRNEKLFF. DNA for the CDR3: TGTGCCAGCAGCCAAGACAGGCGTAATGAAAAACTGTTTTTT.

This clonotype was counted at least ten times. V gene TRBV11-3 combines with J gene TRBJ2-1; D remains ambiguous. The CDR3 extends over 15 amino acids. Germline loops: CDR1 SGHNT, CDR2 YENEEA. Trimming removed 5 bases at V and 12 bases at J, with 23 bases between. CDR3 region: CASSLLGGAHWAQFF. The CDR3 region has the DNA TGTGCCAGCAGCCTCCTAGGTGGAGCGCATTGGGCGCAGTTCTTC.

Only a few counts were recorded for this clonotype. The chain combines TRBV6-5 with TRBJ2-7; D gene ambiguous. The length of the CDR3 is 13 residues. Per the germline V gene, CDR1 is MNHEY and CDR2 is SVGAGI. The V end lost 5 bases, the J end lost 2 bases, and 10 bases lay between the germline ends. The CDR3 coding sequence is TGTGCCAGCAGTCACAGCCGTACCTACGAGCAGTACTTC. Translated, it gives CASSHSRTYEQYF.

For this clonotype: The junction and the germline gene differ at one end; a read error may be behind it. The CDR3 DNA is TGTGCCAGCAGCCAAGCAGGGTATAGCGATCAGCCCCAGCATTTT. It encodes CASSQAGYSDQPQHF. The V gene is TRBV3-1, the J gene TRBJ1-5; weak D call: TRBD1 (5 bases). The CDR3 runs 15 residues. Germline values: CDR1 LGHDT, CDR2 YNNKEL (reference sequence).

This clonotype was observed many times. J is TRBJ1-6 and V is TRBV20-1; D not resolved. Trimming left V 1 base short and J 7 bases short, with 5 bases between. Germline V lookup: CDR1 DFQATT, CDR2 SNEGSKA (reference sequence). This CDR3 region has 12 residues. CDR3 in DNA: TGCAGTGCTAGAGCGGCGAATTCACCCCTCCACTTT. Encoded protein: CSARAANSPLHF.

The chain couples TRBV6-2 or TRBV6-3 to TRBJ2-7; weak D call: TRBD2 (6 bases). Germline CDR1 and CDR2: MNHEY and SVGEGT. V lost 10 bases and J lost 0, with 19 bases in between. The CDR3 runs 15 residues. The CDR3 nucleotides read TGTGCCACCACGCTCGGGGGAGGACGCTCCTACGAGCAGTACTTC. Translated, it gives CATTLGGGRSYEQYF.

This clonotype has at least ten counts. The V gene is TRBV11-2, the J gene TRBJ1-2; a possible D gene is TRBD1 (6 bases). V lost 3 bases and J lost 8, with 19 bases in between. This CDR3 is 15 amino acids long. Germline lookup yields CDR1 SGHAT and CDR2 FQNNGV. The CDR3: CASSLIGGSLGGYTF. CDR3 in DNA: TGTGCCAGCAGCTTGATCGGGGGCTCCCTAGGGGGCTACACCTTC.

The chain is built from TRBV6-1 and TRBJ2-4, with 12 bases identical to TRBD2. Germline loops: CDR1 MNHNS, CDR2 SASEGT. V dropped 0 bases and J dropped 8; count of bases not matched to a gene: 2. This CDR3 is built from 15 residues. In DNA form, the CDR3 reads TGTGCCAGCAGTGAAGCTCGACTAGCGGGGGACATTCAGTACTTC. Amino acids: CASSEARLAGDIQYF.